This T cell receptor beta chain appears in the sequencing data of a study of blood T cell repertoires in COVID-19. Trimming left V 1 base short and J 7 bases short, with 10 bases between. Germline V gene data show CDR1 as MDHEN and CDR2 as SYDVKM. The CDR3 sequence is 14 residues long. Here immunoSEQ multiplex PCR was the method, and the copy in TCRdb shows in-frame clones only, minus some. The table lists 150,000 or so clones, about 88% of them singletons. Sequenced sample: PBMCs or T cells enriched from blood (not recorded which). This receptor was taken from a woman between 50 and 59 years old who had recovered from COVID-19. This sequence joins TRBV28 and TRBJ1-4; TRBD1 is a possible D gene (5 bases). CDR3 in DNA: TGTGCCAGCAGTTTATCCGGGGGGGGTGAAAAACTGTTTTTT. Amino acids: CASSLSGGGEKLFF.